Below, 30 T cell receptor beta chains from the same sample are listed, as sequenced in a study of cytomegalovirus exposure and HLA in healthy donors. PCR involved 60 Vbeta and 13 Jbeta primers. Libraries were prepared by immunoSEQ multiplex PCR; TCRdb keeps only in-frame clonotypes and omits some of them. Of about 170,000 clones listed, about 79% are singletons. Sequencing used PBMCs. Receptors originate from a man aged 40-49 years in good health and CMV-seropositive.

The chain employs TRBV30 and TRBJ2-3, with 9 bases aligning to TRBD2. Germline assignment: CDR1 GTSNPN and CDR2 SVGIG (reference sequence). J was trimmed by 8 bases and V by 0 bases; bases with no gene match: 9. This CDR3 contains 15 residues. The CDR3: CAWSVAGGPEGTQYF. The DNA of the CDR3 is TGTGCCTGGAGTGTTGCGGGAGGGCCCGAGGGTACGCAGTATTTT. Full variable domain (outside the CDR3, taken from reference TRBV30 and TRBJ2-3): SQTIHQWPATLVQPVGSPLSLECTVEGTSNPNLYWYRQAAGRGLQLLFYSVGIGQISSEVPQNLSASRPQDRQFILSSKKLLLSDSGFYLCAWSVAGGPEGTQYFGPGTRLTVL.

The gene calls are TRBV12-5 and TRBJ2-1; D gene ambiguous. V lost 2 bases and J 0 bases, leaving 5 bases between the germline ends. The CDR3 sequence is 14 residues long. Germline CDR1 and CDR2: LGHNT and FRNRAP. CDR3 protein: CASGLSSSYNEQFF. As DNA, the CDR3 is TGTGCTAGTGGTTTGTCGAGCTCCTACAATGAGCAGTTCTTC.

This clone was counted once. The rearrangement links TRBV2 to TRBJ1-1; weak D call: TRBD1 (5 bases). The CDR3 covers 15 residues. Germline lookup yields CDR1 SNHLY and CDR2 FYNNEI. Trimming pared 7 bases from V and 6 bases from J, leaving 21 bases between. The CDR3 DNA is TGTGCCAGCAAAGACCCTCAGGGTCTATACGCTGAAGCTTTCTTT. Translated, it gives CASKDPQGLYAEAFF.

The CDR3 DNA is TGTGCCAGCAGTGGGGAACCCAGGGGGGAGACCCAGTACTTC. Its protein product is CASSGEPRGETQYF. The gene calls are TRBV6-1 and TRBJ2-5; 7 bases agree with TRBD1. This CDR3 spans 14 amino acids. V lost 4 bases, J lost 5 bases, and 7 bases stayed unmatched. Germline CDR1 is MNHNS and CDR2 is SASEGT.

The chain has TRBV19 and TRBJ2-7, with TRBD1 matching over 9 bases. The CDR3 totals 15 residues. J gave up 3 bases and V 6 bases, and 9 bases lay outside the gene matches. CDR1 LNHDA and CDR2 SQIVND come from the germline V gene (reference sequence). CDR3 sequence reads: CASSGTGQGSYEQYF. The CDR3 DNA is TGTGCCAGTAGCGGAACGGGACAGGGAAGCTACGAGCAGTACTTC. The full variable domain, its missing parts supplied by reference TRBV19 and TRBJ2-7, is DGGITQSPKYLFRKEGQNVTLSCEQNLNHDAMYWYRQDPGQGLRLIYYSQIVNDFQKGDIAEGYSVSREKKESFPLTVTSAQKNPTAFYLCASSGTGQGSYEQYFGPGTRLTVT.

The chain couples TRBV12-5 to TRBJ2-3; 8 nucleotides agree with TRBD1. Germline-derived CDR1 and CDR2 are LGHNT and FRNRAP. V dropped 1 base and J dropped 2; count of bases not matched to a gene: 2. The CDR3 consists of 15 residues. The DNA for the CDR3 is TGTGCTAGTGGTTTGGGACAGGGGTACACAGATACGCAGTATTTT. As protein: CASGLGQGYTDTQYF.

In nucleotides, the CDR3 is TGTGCCAGCTCCCCCACAGGGGGCGTCTGGGAGACCCAGTACTTC. Translation: CASSPTGGVWETQYF. V and J are TRBV18 and TRBJ2-5, with TRBD1 matching over 9 bases. V dropped 6 bases and J dropped 5; count of bases not matched to a gene: 10. CDR1 and CDR2 from the germline V gene are KGHSH and LQKENI. This CDR3 is built from 15 residues.

The V and J genes are TRBV5-1 and TRBJ2-7; D may be TRBD1 (6 bases). Germline V gives CDR1 SGHRS, CDR2 YFSETQ. Trimming left V 1 base short and J 3 bases short, with 11 bases between. The CDR3 has 14 amino acids. CDR3: CASSLSRGGYEQYF. The CDR3, as DNA: TGCGCCAGCAGCTTGAGCAGGGGCGGCTACGAGCAGTACTTC. The whole variable domain, filled in from reference TRBV5-1 and TRBJ2-7, reads KAGVTQTPRYLIKTRGQQVTLSCSPISGHRSVSWYQQTPGQGLQFLFEYFSETQRNKGNFPGRFSGRQFSNSRSEMNVSTLELGDSALYLCASSLSRGGYEQYFGPGTRLTVT.

The chain recombines TRBV29-1 with TRBJ2-1, with TRBD2 matching 9 bases. J lost 7 bases, V lost 6 bases, and 19 bases had no gene match. The CDR3 extends over 17 amino acids. Germline CDR1 and CDR2: SQVTM and ANQGSEA. The CDR3 is CSVCKGTFGGRGNEQFF. DNA for the CDR3: TGCAGCGTGTGTAAGGGTACTTTCGGCGGGAGGGGGAATGAGCAGTTCTTC.

The chain carries TRBV5-6 and TRBJ2-5, with D possibly being TRBD2 (6 bases). Trimming removed 4 bases from V and 5 bases from J, with 12 bases in between. The CDR3 sequence is 13 residues long. CDR1 SGHDT and CDR2 YYEEEE come from the germline V gene. CDR3 region: CASSPTSKETQYF. The CDR3 nucleotides are TGTGCCAGCAGCCCGACTAGTAAGGAGACCCAGTACTTC.

The CDR3 DNA reads TGCGCCAGCAGCCAAGCAGGGGCTGGAAACACCATATATTTT. This sequence encodes CASSQAGAGNTIYF. The chain uses TRBV4-1 and TRBJ1-3; a possible D gene is TRBD1 (6 bases). The V end was cut by 1 base, the J end by 2 bases, with 6 bases between. This CDR3 spans 14 amino acids. Germline CDR1 is MGHRA and CDR2 is YSYEKL.

The gene calls are TRBV4-1 and TRBJ2-7; 13 positions agree with TRBD2. V lost 3 bases, J lost 2 bases, and 1 base stayed unmatched. The CDR3 runs 15 residues. The germline V gene encodes CDR1 MGHRA and CDR2 YSYEKL. The CDR3 DNA sequence: TGCGCCAGCAGCCAGGGACTAGCGGGGACCTACGAGCAGTACTTC. This sequence encodes CASSQGLAGTYEQYF.

The rearrangement uses TRBV5-8 and TRBJ1-5; D might be TRBD1 (6 bases). Trimming left V 4 bases short and J 7 bases short, with 18 bases between. The CDR3 has 15 amino acids. Germline assignment: CDR1 SGHTS and CDR2 YDEGEE. The CDR3 loop is CASSHLGGANQPQHF. The CDR3 region has the DNA TGTGCCAGCAGCCACCTAGGGGGGGCAAACCAGCCCCAGCATTTT.

The genes are TRBV27 and TRBJ2-7, with TRBD1 identical over 9 bases. Trimming took 2 bases from V and 2 from J; bases not matched to a gene: 4. Germline V gene data show CDR1 as MNHEY and CDR2 as SMNVEV (reference sequence). CDR3 length equals 15 residues. This CDR3 is CASSLEGQGPYEQYF. CDR3 in DNA: TGTGCCAGCAGTTTAGAGGGACAGGGTCCCTACGAGCAGTACTTC.

The chain links TRBV11-2 to TRBJ2-1; 8 positions match TRBD2. The germline CDR1 and CDR2 sequences are SGHAT and FQNNGV. Losses at the gene ends were 0 bases for V and 10 bases for J; bases not matched to a gene: 5. CDR3 length: 14 amino acids. The CDR3 region has the DNA TGTGCCAGCAGCTTAGATCGAGTAGCGGGGGAGCAGTTCTTC. As protein: CASSLDRVAGEQFF.

Concerning this clone itself: This CDR3 is also generated by other DNA sequences in the sample. The chain has TRBV7-9 and TRBJ2-1; 8 positions agree with TRBD2. CDR1 and CDR2 from the germline V gene are SEHNR and FQNEAQ (reference sequence). There are 16 residues in the CDR3. The junction had 3 bases not matched to a gene; V was cut back by 0 bases and J by 2 bases. CDR3 sequence: CASSLALAGTYNEQFF. In DNA form, the CDR3 reads TGTGCCAGCAGCTTAGCCCTAGCGGGTACCTACAATGAGCAGTTCTTC.

This clone was detected a few times. J is TRBJ2-6 and V is TRBV27, with a tentative D call TRBD2 (6 bases). The germline gives CDR1 MNHEY, CDR2 SMNVEV (reference sequence). The CDR3 totals 15 residues. V was trimmed by 1 base and J by 2 bases, leaving 6 bases between them. This CDR3 is CASSLWGAGANVLTF. In nucleotides, the CDR3 is TGTGCCAGCAGTTTATGGGGGGCTGGGGCCAACGTCCTGACTTTC.

The chain links TRBV7-2 to TRBJ2-2; possible D gene TRBD1, 5 bases. The germline CDR1 and CDR2 sequences are SGHTA and FQGNSA. With 1 base removed from V and 2 bases from J, the gap between germline ends came to 11 bases. The CDR3 length is 16 residues. Here the CDR3 DNA reads TGTGCCAGCAGCTTAGGCAGGGTCGAAAACACCGGGGAGCTGTTTTTT. Its protein is CASSLGRVENTGELFF.

The CDR3, as DNA: TGTGCCAGCAGCTTGCCGGGACACCTAAATTCACCCCTCCACTTT. This codes for CASSLPGHLNSPLHF. The chain couples TRBV7-2 to TRBJ1-6; D is possibly TRBD1 (6 bases). Germline V lookup: CDR1 SGHTA, CDR2 FQGNSA. The CDR3 contains 15 residues. Trimming took 3 bases from V and 7 from J, leaving 13 bases between them.

The chain combines TRBV13 with TRBJ2-2; no firm D call. The germline V gene encodes CDR1 PRHDT and CDR2 FYEKMQ (reference sequence). This CDR3 contains 15 residues. V was pared by 0 bases and J by 1 base, with 6 bases between. CDR3 loop: CASSLGRRNTGELFF. The CDR3 DNA is TGTGCCAGCAGCTTAGGTCGCAGGAACACCGGGGAGCTGTTTTTT.

The chain uses TRBV5-6 and TRBJ2-1; no definite D call. The CDR3 covers 11 residues. Trimming cost V 4 bases and J 6 bases, with 5 bases left between them. CDR1 SGHDT and CDR2 YYEEEE come from the germline V gene. The CDR3 DNA reads TGTGCCAGCAGCAGGAGCAATGAGCAGTTCTTC. Translation: CASSRSNEQFF.

The chain combines TRBV18 with TRBJ2-7; 15 bases are shared with TRBD2. The trim removed 0 bases at V and 0 bases at J, leaving 3 bases unmatched. Per the germline V gene, CDR1 is KGHSH and CDR2 is LQKENI. The CDR3 is 18 amino acids. The CDR3 DNA reads TGTGCCAGCTCACCACCGGGACTAGCGGGAGGAAGCTCCTACGAGCAGTACTTC. This translates into CASSPPGLAGGSSYEQYF.

This clone came up a few times. V is TRBV11-2 and J is TRBJ1-2, with 8 nucleotides matching TRBD1. CDR3 length: 17 amino acids. CDR1 is SGHAT, CDR2 FQNNGV, per germline. V lost 2 bases, J lost 3 bases, and 11 bases stayed unmatched. CDR3 amino acids: CASSLNPTQGADYGYTF. Written as DNA, the CDR3 is TGTGCCAGCAGCTTAAACCCTACGCAGGGGGCAGACTATGGCTACACCTTC.

CDR3 sequence reads: CASSQPGGRVTDTQYF. DNA of the CDR3: TGTGCCAGCAGCCAGCCTGGCGGGAGGGTCACAGATACGCAGTATTTT. The chain has TRBV7-9 and TRBJ2-3; 9 bases match TRBD2. The germline V gene encodes CDR1 SEHNR and CDR2 FQNEAQ (reference sequence). V trimming: 5 bases; J trimming: 2 bases; junction bases outside the gene matches: 8. This CDR3 spans 16 amino acids.

The chain couples TRBV9 to TRBJ1-3; D call uncertain. The ends were cut back, 0 bases at V and 3 bases at J, with 13 bases in the middle. CDR3 length: 16 amino acids. CDR1 and CDR2 (germline): SGDLS, YYNGEE. CDR3 bases: TGTGCCAGCAGCGTAGTTGACGGACTACTTGGAAACACCATATATTTT. The encoded protein is CASSVVDGLLGNTIYF.

On this clone itself: Distinct nucleotide sequences in the sample also encode this CDR3. The CDR3 region has the DNA TGCGCCAGCAGCTTGGGACAGGGGGATAACTATGGCTACACCTTC. Its protein product is CASSLGQGDNYGYTF. The V call is TRBV5-1, the J call TRBJ1-2, with TRBD1 matching 9 bases. V lost 0 bases, J lost 1 base, and 1 base stayed unmatched. Germline V gene lookup returns CDR1 SGHRS and CDR2 YFSETQ. CDR3 length: 15 amino acids.

V is TRBV7-2 and J is TRBJ2-5; TRBD2 aligns across 7 bases. V lost 5 bases, J lost 7 bases, and 10 bases stayed unmatched. Germline V gene lookup returns CDR1 SGHTA and CDR2 FQGNSA. This CDR3 comprises 14 residues. This CDR3 is CASSTPAGAGTQYF. As DNA, the CDR3 is TGTGCCAGCAGCACACCGGCGGGAGCGGGGACCCAGTACTTC. Using reference TRBV7-2 and TRBJ2-5 for the parts outside the CDR3, the full variable domain is GAGVSQSPSNKVTEKGKDVELRCDPISGHTALYWYRQSLGQGLEFLIYFQGNSAPDKSGLPSDRFSAERTGGSVSTLTIQRTQQEDSAVYLCASSTPAGAGTQYFGPGTRLLVL.

This clone was seen a single time. The genes are TRBV6-6 and TRBJ2-7, with 7 nucleotides matching TRBD2. The V segment lost 2 bases and the J segment 2 bases; nucleotides outside the gene matches: 9. The V gene's germline CDR1 is MNHNY and CDR2 SVGAGI (reference sequence). The CDR3 consists of 16 residues. DNA for the CDR3: TGTGCCAGCAGTTACGCTAAGGGAGGGTCGACCTACGAGCAGTACTTC. Translation: CASSYAKGGSTYEQYF.

The CDR3 DNA follows: TGTGCCAGCAGCCCCCGCGGTGTCCAGGGGACAGATACGCAGTATTTT. It encodes CASSPRGVQGTDTQYF. The chain links TRBV7-9 to TRBJ2-3; D perhaps matches TRBD1 (6 bases). The length of the CDR3 is 16 residues. The V end was cut by 5 bases, the J end by 3 bases, with 18 bases between. Germline V CDR1 and CDR2: SEHNR, FQNEAQ (reference sequence).

The gene calls are TRBV25-1 and TRBJ2-4; TRBD1 agrees at 7 bases. J was trimmed by 5 bases and V by 0 bases; bases with no gene match: 13. From germline, CDR1 is MGHDK and CDR2 SYGVNS. The CDR3 totals 18 residues. This CDR3 is CASSEYRQGRLNENIQYF. The CDR3 DNA follows: TGTGCCAGCAGTGAATACCGACAGGGAAGGCTGAACGAAAACATTCAGTACTTC.